Presented here are 30 T cell receptor beta chains from one specimen sequenced in a study of T cell responses to AZD1222 COVID-19 vaccine. Profiling relied on immunoSEQ multiplex PCR, and the TCRdb table lists in-frame clones only, not all of them. The table has 140,000 to 150,000 clones, around 91% seen once. The material was peripheral blood, obtained on day 0 of AZD1222 vaccination. These receptors were taken from an adult in good health.

This chain connects TRBV4-2 to TRBJ2-1, with D perhaps TRBD1 (5 bases). Germline V gives CDR1 LGHNA, CDR2 YNFKEQ. V was cut by 1 base and J by 8 bases, with 15 bases left in between. The CDR3 spans 15 residues. The CDR3 nucleotides are TGTGCCAGCAGCCAAGGTGGGGTCAGGGTAGATGAGCAGTTCTTC. It specifies CASSQGGVRVDEQFF.

The gene calls are TRBV5-1 and TRBJ2-5; 7 bases align to TRBD1. CDR1 SGHRS and CDR2 YFSETQ come from the germline V gene. The CDR3 loop spans 16 amino acids. V lost 4 bases and J lost 0; bases outside the gene matches: 9. The CDR3 bases are TGCGCCAGCAGCCCCTGGACGGACAGGTACCAAGAGACCCAGTACTTC. Translated, it gives CASSPWTDRYQETQYF.

This clone was detected a few times. The genes are TRBV7-2 and TRBJ1-6; 10 positions match TRBD1. The CDR3 is 15 amino acids. Germline V lookup: CDR1 SGHTA, CDR2 FQGNSA. The V and J ends lost 3 bases and 9 bases, in that order; junction bases with no gene match: 5. The CDR3 region is CASSFKGQGSSPLHF. The DNA for the CDR3 is TGTGCCAGCAGCTTTAAGGGACAGGGGAGTTCACCCCTCCACTTT.

This clone was recorded only once. This chain uses TRBV5-6 with TRBJ1-6; D unclear. The germline V and J ends were trimmed by 3 bases and 9 bases, with 13 bases remaining between them. In germline, CDR1 is SGHDT, CDR2 YYEEEE. The CDR3 runs 14 residues. Written as DNA, the CDR3 is TGTGCCAGCAGCTCCCGCGGGCTCGGTTCACCCCTCCACTTT. Translated: CASSSRGLGSPLHF.

The V gene is TRBV7-9, the J gene TRBJ2-5; D remains unclear. V was clipped by 3 bases and J by 9 bases, with 17 bases between them. CDR1 and CDR2 (germline): SEHNR, FQNEAQ (reference sequence). The CDR3 totals 14 residues. CDR3 protein: CASSFPLFLAAQYF. In nucleotides, the CDR3 is TGTGCCAGCAGCTTCCCCCTCTTTTTGGCGGCCCAGTACTTC.

V is TRBV3-1 (or the pseudogene TRBV3-2) and J is TRBJ2-2, with TRBD1 identical over 9 bases. The V and J ends lost 4 bases and 4 bases, in that order; junction bases with no gene match: 4. The CDR3 is 15 residues long. Germline V gene lookup returns CDR1 LGHDT and CDR2 YNNKEL (reference sequence). Here the CDR3 reads CASSRQGGVTGELFF. The CDR3 DNA reads TGTGCCAGCAGCCGACAGGGGGGAGTCACCGGGGAGCTGTTTTTT.

This chain links TRBV7-3 with TRBJ2-3; D uncertain. CDR1 SGHTA and CDR2 FQGTGA come from the germline V gene. The V and J ends lost 0 bases and 2 bases respectively, with 6 bases between them. This CDR3 region has 14 residues. Here the CDR3 reads CASSLTRDTDTQYF. DNA for the CDR3: TGTGCCAGCAGCTTAACGAGAGACACAGATACGCAGTATTTT.

The chain has TRBV12-5 and TRBJ1-6; D possibly corresponds to TRBD1 (6 bases). Germline values: CDR1 LGHNT, CDR2 FRNRAP. V lost 6 bases and J lost 9, with 15 bases in between. The CDR3 spans 14 residues. As DNA, the CDR3 is TGTGCTAGTGGCCTACAAACAGGGACTTCACCCCTCCACTTT. Amino acids: CASGLQTGTSPLHF.

This chain links TRBV27 with TRBJ2-7; D is undetermined. CDR3 size: 11 residues. Germline V gene lookup returns CDR1 MNHEY and CDR2 SMNVEV (reference sequence). Trimming removed 9 bases from V and 5 bases from J, with 11 bases in between. The CDR3 coding sequence is TGTGCCAGGGACCTGCCTAACGAGCAGTACTTC. Translation gives CARDLPNEQYF.

In this sample, this clone turned up once. This CDR3 reads CASSSGARGNIQYF. The CDR3 nucleotides read TGTGCCAGCAGCTCGGGGGCTCGTGGGAACATTCAGTACTTC. The J gene is TRBJ2-4, the V gene TRBV2; D may be TRBD1 or TRBD2 (6 bases each). The germline gives CDR1 SNHLY, CDR2 FYNNEI. V lost 6 bases, J lost 7 bases, and 16 bases lay in between. This CDR3 region has 14 residues.

The chain joins TRBV29-1 to TRBJ2-1; D is perhaps TRBD2 (5 bases). V shed 5 bases and J shed 7 bases, with 12 bases lying between them. Germline values: CDR1 SQVTM, CDR2 ANQGSEA. The CDR3 loop spans 12 amino acids. CDR3 in amino acids: CSVLRDSNEQFF. The DNA for the CDR3 is TGCAGCGTTCTCCGGGATTCTAATGAGCAGTTCTTC.

This clone was seen more than once but under ten times. The gene calls are TRBV5-8 and TRBJ1-5, with D uncertain. Germline CDR1 SGHTS, CDR2 YDEGEE. The V end was cut by 3 bases, the J end by 0 bases, with 13 bases between. The CDR3 runs to 16 residues. The CDR3 here is CASSSTGQYSNQPQHF. The CDR3 DNA reads TGTGCCAGCAGCTCGACCGGGCAGTATAGCAATCAGCCCCAGCATTTT.

The chain carries TRBV5-1 and TRBJ2-1; 7 nucleotides agree with TRBD2. This CDR3 is built from 13 residues. With V trimmed by 2 bases and J by 15 bases, 11 bases remained unmatched. Germline V CDR1 and CDR2: SGHRS, YFSETQ. CDR3 residues: CASSFDKRGGPFF. The CDR3 nucleotides are TGCGCCAGCAGCTTTGACAAGCGGGGCGGGCCGTTCTTC.

This chain connects TRBV5-1 to TRBJ2-7, with 13 nucleotides matching TRBD2. J was trimmed by 0 bases and V by 3 bases; bases with no gene match: 9. The CDR3 runs 18 residues. The germline CDR1 and CDR2 sequences are SGHRS and YFSETQ. CDR3 nucleotide sequence: TGCGCCAGCAGCTCCCGGACTAGCGGGGGCCCCCTCTCCTACGAGCAGTACTTC. Translation gives CASSSRTSGGPLSYEQYF.

This clone has only one observation. The V gene is TRBV2, the J gene TRBJ1-2; D is uncertain. Germline V lookup: CDR1 SNHLY, CDR2 FYNNEI. The CDR3 is 13 residues long. The ends were cut back, 2 bases at V and 2 bases at J, with 6 bases in the middle. The CDR3 reads CASSENFNYGYTF. CDR3 bases: TGTGCCAGCAGTGAAAATTTCAACTATGGCTACACCTTC.

The rearrangement joins TRBV6-5 to TRBJ1-1; D call uncertain. The CDR3 is made up of 14 amino acids. Germline lookup yields CDR1 MNHEY and CDR2 SVGAGI. V shed 4 bases and J shed 0 bases, with 9 bases lying between them. The CDR3: CASSSVVMNTEAFF. The DNA for the CDR3 is TGTGCCAGCAGTTCGGTGGTTATGAACACTGAAGCTTTCTTT.

The rearrangement joins TRBV25-1 to TRBJ2-3; no clear D gene. The CDR3 runs to 13 residues. Trimming removed 0 bases at V and 4 bases at J, with 5 bases between. Germline V gene lookup returns CDR1 MGHDK and CDR2 SYGVNS. The CDR3 DNA sequence: TGTGCCAGCAGTGAATATGCCTCAGATACGCAGTATTTT. It encodes CASSEYASDTQYF.

This clone turned up a few times. J is TRBJ2-1 and V is TRBV28; D is possibly TRBD2 (5 bases). The CDR3 is 15 residues long. V was clipped by 3 bases and J by 5 bases, with 14 bases between them. Germline values: CDR1 MDHEN, CDR2 SYDVKM. The CDR3 DNA reads TGTGCCAGCAGTTTCAGTGGGAGTGACCACAATGAGCAGTTCTTC. It is translated as CASSFSGSDHNEQFF.

The chain carries TRBV27 and TRBJ2-1; a weak D match, TRBD2 (6 bases). V gave up 6 bases and J gave up 5 bases, with 14 bases separating them. Germline V gene sequence: CDR1 MNHEY, CDR2 SMNVEV (reference sequence). This CDR3 contains 14 residues. CDR3 sequence: CASSDVRTNNEQFF. The CDR3 nucleotides read TGTGCCAGCAGCGACGTGAGGACTAACAATGAGCAGTTCTTC.

The chain has TRBV10-3 and TRBJ1-1, with 8 bases lining up with TRBD1. Trimming removed 3 bases from V and 3 bases from J; junction bases left unmatched: 3. This CDR3 spans 14 amino acids. Per germline, CDR1 ENHRY and CDR2 SYGVKD. CDR3 bases: TGTGCCATCAGTGAAAGGACAGGGCACACTGAAGCTTTCTTT. It encodes CAISERTGHTEAFF.

This clone was counted a single time. The chain combines TRBV9 with TRBJ2-2, with D uncertain. Germline loops: CDR1 SGDLS, CDR2 YYNGEE. Trimming pared 0 bases from V and 5 bases from J, leaving 8 bases between. The CDR3 totals 14 residues. CDR3 DNA sequence: TGTGCCAGCAGCGTAGTTGGGCAGACCGGGGAGCTGTTTTTT. It codes for CASSVVGQTGELFF.

Regarding this clone: Compared with germline, one end of the junction differs, possibly owing to a read error. V is TRBV28 and J is TRBJ1-1, with 8 nucleotides matching TRBD1. Germline loops: CDR1 MDHEN, CDR2 SYDVKM. CDR3 size: 10 residues. This CDR3 is CASSRGQAHF. The CDR3 nucleotides are TGTGCCAGCAGTAGGGGACAGGCTCACTTT.

This chain joins TRBV2 and TRBJ1-5; D perhaps matches TRBD1 (6 bases). The germline V gene has CDR1 SNHLY and CDR2 FYNNEI. Trimming removed 10 bases from V and 9 bases from J, with 19 bases in between. The CDR3 extends over 13 amino acids. CDR3 coding DNA: TGTGCCACCACTCGGGGGCAATCGGCGCCCCAGCATTTT. It translates to CATTRGQSAPQHF.

The CDR3 nucleotides read TGTGCCAGCAGCCATTTAGGACGGATGGCGGGTGGCTACACCTTC. Its translation is CASSHLGRMAGGYTF. The V call is TRBV3-1 (or the pseudogene TRBV3-2), the J call TRBJ1-2; D unresolved. V lost 3 bases and J 7 bases, leaving 18 bases between the germline ends. There are 15 residues in the CDR3. Germline lookup yields CDR1 LGHDT and CDR2 YNNKEL (reference sequence).

The gene calls are TRBV19 and TRBJ1-2; D is possibly TRBD1 (5 bases). From germline, CDR1 is LNHDA and CDR2 SQIVND (reference sequence). Between the trimmed V and J ends, which lost 7 bases and 8 bases, there was a span of 11 bases. This CDR3 is built from 11 residues. The CDR3 sequence is CASTWGTGYTF. The CDR3 DNA sequence: TGTGCCAGTACCTGGGGGACCGGCTACACCTTC.

This clone was counted a single time. The gene calls are TRBV3-1 (or the pseudogene TRBV3-2) and TRBJ1-1; 7 nucleotides agree with TRBD1. The CDR3 consists of 12 residues. Germline V gene lookup returns CDR1 LGHDT and CDR2 YNNKEL (reference sequence). V gave up 7 bases and J gave up 1 base; unmatched junction bases: 0. CDR3 in DNA: TGTGCCAGCAACAGGGGGAACACTGAAGCTTTCTTT. Amino acid sequence: CASNRGNTEAFF.

The CDR3 loop reads CASSRGTGNEKLFF. Here the CDR3 DNA reads TGTGCCAGCAGCCGAGGGACAGGGAATGAAAAACTGTTTTTT. J is TRBJ1-4 and V is TRBV7-9; 9 bases line up with TRBD1. The CDR3 is made up of 14 amino acids. Looked up from germline, CDR1 is SEHNR and CDR2 is FQNEAQ (reference sequence). V lost 5 bases and J lost 5; bases outside the gene matches: 3. The whole variable domain, filled in from reference TRBV7-9 and TRBJ1-4, reads DTGVSQNPRHKITKRGQNVTFRCDPISEHNRLYWYRQTLGQGPEFLTYFQNEAQLEKSRLLSDRFSAERPKGSFSTLEIQRTEQGDSAMYLCASSRGTGNEKLFFGSGTQLSVL.

The chain joins TRBV27 to TRBJ1-1, with no clear D. V was clipped by 6 bases and J by 5 bases, with 19 bases between them. Germline CDR1 is MNHEY and CDR2 is SMNVEV (reference sequence). This CDR3 has 15 amino acids. The CDR3 DNA is TGTGCCAGCAGCCTAACGGGCCTCCTCGGGACTGAAGCTTTCTTT. This encodes CASSLTGLLGTEAFF.

This clone has a single count. Written as DNA, the CDR3 is TGTGCCAGCATCACTACGAACACCGGGGAGCTGTTTTTT. It codes for CASITTNTGELFF. The chain links TRBV28 to TRBJ2-2, with D unresolved. Trimming took off 7 bases at V and 0 bases at J, with 6 bases between the two ends. The CDR3 is 13 amino acids. Germline CDR1 and CDR2: MDHEN and SYDVKM.

CDR3 residues: CASSLGGQAGNTIYF. The CDR3 nucleotides are TGTGCCAGCAGCTTAGGTGGACAGGCTGGAAACACCATATATTTT. The chain links TRBV7-2 to TRBJ1-3; 7 bases are shared with TRBD1. Germline V gene data show CDR1 as SGHTA and CDR2 as FQGNSA. The ends lost 1 base at V and 2 bases at J; junction bases unmatched: 2. The CDR3 contains 15 residues.